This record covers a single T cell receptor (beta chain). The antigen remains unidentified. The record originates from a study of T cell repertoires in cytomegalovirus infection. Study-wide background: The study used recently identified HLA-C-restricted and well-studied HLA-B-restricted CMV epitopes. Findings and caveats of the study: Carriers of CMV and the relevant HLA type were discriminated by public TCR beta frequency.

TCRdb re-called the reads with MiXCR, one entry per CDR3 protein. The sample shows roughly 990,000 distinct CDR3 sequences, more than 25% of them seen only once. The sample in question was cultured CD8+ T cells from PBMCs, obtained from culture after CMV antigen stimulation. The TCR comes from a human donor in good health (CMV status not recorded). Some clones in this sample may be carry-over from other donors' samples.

The CDR3 spells CASSLPRDLPPLGQFF. The DNA of the CDR3 is TGTGCCAGCAGCCTTCCCCGGGACCTCCCTCCCCTCGGGCAGTTCTTC. The chain couples TRBV6-2 or TRBV6-3 to TRBJ2-1; possibly TRBD1 or TRBD2 for D (5 bases each). This CDR3 spans 16 amino acids. CDR1 is MNHEY, CDR2 SVGEGT, per germline. Trimming pared 6 bases from V and 12 bases from J, leaving 27 bases between.